A selection of T cell receptor beta chains follows, all from one sample in a study of blood T cell repertoires in COVID-19. The data were produced by immunoSEQ multiplex PCR, yet TCRdb's version contains in-frame clones alone and is incomplete. The sample has around 110,000 clones; approximately 87% are singletons. Sequencing used peripheral blood. These receptors were taken from a young man with acute or convalescent COVID-19. Both conserved end residues are part of each CDR3. A D gene is named only where the DNA matches it firmly. Clone size appears in some rows only: once, few, many, or a class for an expanded clone.

d_call,v_call,j_call,clone_size,cdr3_aa,cdr3_nt
NA,TRBV10-2,TRBJ1-5,NA,CASSEAFSRNQPQHF,TGCGCCAGCAGTGAGGCGTTTTCCCGGAATCAGCCCCAGCATTTT
TRBD1,TRBV19,TRBJ1-2,NA,CASQDRRNGGYTF,TGTGCCAGCCAGGACAGGAGAAATGGCGGCTACACCTTC
NA,TRBV29-1,TRBJ2-1,NA,CSVVAYQNEQFF,TGCAGCGTTGTAGCGTACCAAAATGAGCAGTTCTTC
NA,TRBV3-1/TRBV3-2,TRBJ1-2,NA,CASSSLEGVYGYTF,TGTGCCAGCAGCAGCCTTGAGGGAGTCTATGGCTACACCTTC
NA,TRBV28,TRBJ1-4,few,CASSSQPRRATNEKLFF,TGTGCCAGCAGTTCACAACCCCGGCGGGCAACTAATGAAAAACTGTTTTTT
NA,TRBV30,TRBJ1-6,NA,CAWSFGEPGSPLHF,TGTGCCTGGAGTTTCGGGGAACCGGGGTCACCCCTCCACTTT
NA,TRBV12-3/TRBV12-4,TRBJ1-5,once,CASRARGYQPQHF,TGTGCCAGCAGAGCCCGGGGGTATCAGCCCCAGCATTTT
TRBD2,TRBV10-3,TRBJ2-3,NA,CAISNSAGATSDTQYF,TGTGCCATCAGCAATTCAGCGGGAGCCACATCAGATACGCAGTATTTT
NA,TRBV7-9,TRBJ1-2,NA,CASSLDPGQYYGYTF,TGTGCCAGCAGCTTAGACCCAGGACAGTACTATGGCTACACCTTC
TRBD1,TRBV10-1,TRBJ1-4,NA,CASTGTGNEKLFF,TGCGCCAGCACCGGGACAGGTAATGAAAAACTGTTTTTT
NA,TRBV25-1,TRBJ1-4,NA,CASSEFRQFNEKLFF,TGTGCCAGCAGTGAATTCAGACAGTTTAATGAAAAACTGTTTTTT
NA,TRBV2,TRBJ1-5,NA,CASSGAGHSNQPQHF,TGTGCCAGCAGTGGGGCAGGACATAGCAATCAGCCCCAGCATTTT
NA,TRBV28,TRBJ2-1,NA,CASSLSGWLASEYNEQFF,TGTGCCAGCAGTTTATCGGGTTGGTTGGCTAGCGAATACAATGAGCAGTTCTTC
NA,TRBV5-6,TRBJ2-3,NA,CASSSPGLEADTQYF,TGTGCCAGCAGTAGCCCGGGACTGGAGGCAGATACGCAGTATTTT
TRBD1,TRBV12-3/TRBV12-4,TRBJ2-2,few,CASSLTGAGELFF,TGTGCCAGCAGTCTTACAGGGGCCGGGGAGCTGTTTTTT
NA,TRBV7-8,TRBJ2-3,NA,CASGAPRDDTQYF,TGTGCCAGCGGAGCCCCCAGGGATGATACGCAGTATTTT
TRBD1,TRBV10-3,TRBJ1-1,NA,CAISEGGTVSTEAFF,TGTGCCATCAGTGAGGGAGGGACAGTGTCCACTGAAGCTTTCTTT
TRBD2,TRBV6-5,TRBJ2-2,once,CASTNGGTTGELFF,TGTGCCAGCACCAACGGGGGGACCACCGGGGAGCTGTTTTTT
NA,TRBV19,TRBJ1-5,NA,CASSIPGQYDSNQPQHF,TGTGCCAGTAGTATCCCCGGACAGTATGATAGCAATCAGCCCCAGCATTTT
NA,TRBV6-5,TRBJ2-5,NA,CASTMAGTETQYF,TGTGCCAGCACAATGGCGGGGACAGAGACCCAGTACTTC